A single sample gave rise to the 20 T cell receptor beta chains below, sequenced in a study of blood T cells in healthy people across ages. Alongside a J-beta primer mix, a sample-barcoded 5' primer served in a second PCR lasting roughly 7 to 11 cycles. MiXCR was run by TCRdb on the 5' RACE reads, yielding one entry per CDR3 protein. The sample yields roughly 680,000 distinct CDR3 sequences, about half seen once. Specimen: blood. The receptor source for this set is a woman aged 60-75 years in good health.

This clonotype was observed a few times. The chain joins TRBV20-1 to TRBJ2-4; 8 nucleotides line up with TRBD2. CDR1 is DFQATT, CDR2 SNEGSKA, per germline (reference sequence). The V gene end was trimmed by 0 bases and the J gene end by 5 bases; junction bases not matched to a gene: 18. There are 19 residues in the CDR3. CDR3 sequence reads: CSARDDSGIAGPVENIQYF. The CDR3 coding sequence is TGCAGTGCTAGAGATGATTCGGGAATAGCGGGACCAGTTGAAAACATTCAGTACTTC.

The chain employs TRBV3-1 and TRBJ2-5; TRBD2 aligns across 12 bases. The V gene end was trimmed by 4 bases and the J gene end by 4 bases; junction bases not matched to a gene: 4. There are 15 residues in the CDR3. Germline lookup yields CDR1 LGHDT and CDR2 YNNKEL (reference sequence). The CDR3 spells CASSLRTSGAETQYF. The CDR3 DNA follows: TGTGCCAGCAGCCTTCGGACTAGCGGGGCAGAGACCCAGTACTTC.

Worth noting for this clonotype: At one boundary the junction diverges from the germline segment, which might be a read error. DNA for the CDR3: TGTGCCGGCAGCCAACCGAGGGCTAGCGGAGACACAGATACGCAGTATTTT. Protein sequence: CAGSQPRASGDTDTQYF. The gene calls are TRBV4-2 and TRBJ2-3, with TRBD2 matching 7 bases. The CDR3 totals 17 residues. Germline-derived CDR1 and CDR2 are LGHNA and YNFKEQ.

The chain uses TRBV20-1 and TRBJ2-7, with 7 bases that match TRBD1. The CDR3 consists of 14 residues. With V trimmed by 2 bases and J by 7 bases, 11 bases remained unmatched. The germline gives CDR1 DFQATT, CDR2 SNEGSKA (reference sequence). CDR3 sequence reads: CSARPGTALPEQYF. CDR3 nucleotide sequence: TGCAGTGCTAGACCAGGGACAGCCTTACCGGAGCAGTACTTC.

The CDR3 coding sequence is TGTGCCAGCAGTGAGCTAAGGGACAGGGGGCTAGAGACCCAGTACTTC. Translation gives CASSELRDRGLETQYF. The chain is built from TRBV25-1 and TRBJ2-5, with TRBD1 matching over 12 bases. The germline gives CDR1 MGHDK, CDR2 SYGVNS. This CDR3 region has 16 residues. V gave up 3 bases and J gave up 4 bases; unmatched junction bases: 6.

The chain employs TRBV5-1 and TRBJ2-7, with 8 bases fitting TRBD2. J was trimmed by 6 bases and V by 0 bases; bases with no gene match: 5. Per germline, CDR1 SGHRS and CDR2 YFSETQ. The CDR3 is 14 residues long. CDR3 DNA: TGCGCCAGCAGCTTGGGGACTAGCAATGTCGAGCAGTACTTC. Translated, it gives CASSLGTSNVEQYF.

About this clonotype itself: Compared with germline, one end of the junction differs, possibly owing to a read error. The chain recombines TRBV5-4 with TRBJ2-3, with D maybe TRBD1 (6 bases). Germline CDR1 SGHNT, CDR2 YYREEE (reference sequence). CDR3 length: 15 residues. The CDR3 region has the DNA TGTGCCAGCAGTTTGGACAGAACCCTGGGAGATACGCAGTATTTT. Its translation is CASSLDRTLGDTQYF.

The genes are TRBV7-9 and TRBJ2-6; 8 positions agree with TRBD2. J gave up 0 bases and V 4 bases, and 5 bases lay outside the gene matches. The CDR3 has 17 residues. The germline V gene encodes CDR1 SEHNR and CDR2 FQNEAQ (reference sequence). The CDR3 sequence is CASSSPGGISGANVLTF. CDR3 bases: TGTGCCAGCAGCTCGCCGGGGGGGATCTCTGGGGCCAACGTCCTGACTTTC. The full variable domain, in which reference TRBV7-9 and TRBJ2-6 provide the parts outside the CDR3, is DTGVSQNPRHKITKRGQNVTFRCDPISEHNRLYWYRQTLGQGPEFLTYFQNEAQLEKSRLLSDRFSAERPKGSFSTLEIQRTEQGDSAMYLCASSSPGGISGANVLTFGAGSRLTVL.

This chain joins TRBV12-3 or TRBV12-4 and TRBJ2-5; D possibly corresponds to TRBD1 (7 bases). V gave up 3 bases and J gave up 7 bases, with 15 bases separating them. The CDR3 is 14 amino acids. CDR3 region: CASSFTGDGGTQYF. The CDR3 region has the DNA TGTGCCAGCAGTTTCACAGGGGACGGGGGGACCCAGTACTTC.

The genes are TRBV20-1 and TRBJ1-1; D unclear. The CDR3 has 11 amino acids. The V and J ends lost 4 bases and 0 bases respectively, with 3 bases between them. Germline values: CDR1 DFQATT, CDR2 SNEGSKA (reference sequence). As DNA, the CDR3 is TGCAGTGCTAAGGTGAACACTGAAGCTTTCTTT. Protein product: CSAKVNTEAFF.

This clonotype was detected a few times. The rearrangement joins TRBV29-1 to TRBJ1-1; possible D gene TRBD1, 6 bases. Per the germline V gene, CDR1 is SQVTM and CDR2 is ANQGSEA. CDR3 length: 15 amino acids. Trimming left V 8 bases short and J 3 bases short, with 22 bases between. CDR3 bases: TGCAGCAATCTCGCCCACGGGGGCTATGACACTGAAGCTTTCTTT. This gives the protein CSNLAHGGYDTEAFF.

The CDR3 here is CATSSKRVGNTEAFF. In DNA, the CDR3 is TGTGCCACCAGCAGTAAGCGGGTGGGGAACACTGAAGCTTTCTTT. This sequence joins TRBV15 and TRBJ1-1, with D hard to call. Germline-derived CDR1 and CDR2 are LNHNV and YYDKDF (reference sequence). Trimming took 3 bases from V and 1 from J, leaving 12 bases between them. The CDR3 spans 15 residues.

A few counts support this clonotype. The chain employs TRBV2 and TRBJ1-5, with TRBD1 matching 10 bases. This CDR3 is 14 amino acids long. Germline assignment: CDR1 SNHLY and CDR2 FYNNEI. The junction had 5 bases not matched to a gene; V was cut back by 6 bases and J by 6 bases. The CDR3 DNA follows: TGTGCCAGCAGCCCCGACAGGGGGCTTCAGCCCCAGCATTTT. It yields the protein CASSPDRGLQPQHF. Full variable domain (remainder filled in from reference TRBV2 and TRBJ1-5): EPEVTQTPSHQVTQMGQEVILRCVPISNHLYFYWYRQILGQKVEFLVSFYNNEISEKSEIFDDQFSVERPDGSNFTLKIRSTKLEDSAMYFCASSPDRGLQPQHFGDGTRLSIL.

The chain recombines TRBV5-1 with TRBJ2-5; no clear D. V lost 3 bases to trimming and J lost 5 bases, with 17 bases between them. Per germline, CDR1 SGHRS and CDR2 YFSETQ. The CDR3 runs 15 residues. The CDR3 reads CASSWAGPFEETQYF. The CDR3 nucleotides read TGCGCCAGCAGCTGGGCCGGGCCCTTCGAGGAGACCCAGTACTTC.

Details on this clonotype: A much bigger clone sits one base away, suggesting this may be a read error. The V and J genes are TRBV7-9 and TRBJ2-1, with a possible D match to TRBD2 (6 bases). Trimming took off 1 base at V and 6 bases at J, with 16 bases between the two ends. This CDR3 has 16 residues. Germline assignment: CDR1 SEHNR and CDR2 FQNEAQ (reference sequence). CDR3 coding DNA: TGTGCCAGCAGCTTAGACGTTAGCGGAACACCCAATGAGCAGTTCTTC. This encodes CASSLDVSGTPNEQFF.

In DNA form, the CDR3 reads TGCAGCGTTAAGAGTGGGTGCGGCACAGATACGCAGTATTTT. Its protein is CSVKSGCGTDTQYF. The chain employs TRBV29-1 and TRBJ2-3, with unresolved D. The CDR3 consists of 14 residues. Germline V CDR1 and CDR2: SQVTM, ANQGSEA. V was shortened by 5 bases and J by 1 base, with 13 bases between the two germline ends.

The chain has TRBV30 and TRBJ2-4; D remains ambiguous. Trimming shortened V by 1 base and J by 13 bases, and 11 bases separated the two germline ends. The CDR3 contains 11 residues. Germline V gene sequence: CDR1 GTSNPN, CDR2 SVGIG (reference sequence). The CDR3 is CAWSDLTEQYF. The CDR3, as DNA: TGTGCCTGGAGTGACCTGACTGAGCAGTACTTC.

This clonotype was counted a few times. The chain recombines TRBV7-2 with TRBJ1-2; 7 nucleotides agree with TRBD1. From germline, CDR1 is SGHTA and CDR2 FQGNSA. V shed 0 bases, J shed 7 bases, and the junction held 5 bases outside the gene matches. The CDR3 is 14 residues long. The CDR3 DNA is TGTGCCAGCAGCTTAGCTTTCACAGGGGTTGGCTACACCTTC. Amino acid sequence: CASSLAFTGVGYTF.

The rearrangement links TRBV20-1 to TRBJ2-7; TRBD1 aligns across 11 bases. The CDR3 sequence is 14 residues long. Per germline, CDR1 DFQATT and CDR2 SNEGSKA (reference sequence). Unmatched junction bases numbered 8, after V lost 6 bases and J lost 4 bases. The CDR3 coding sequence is TGCAGTGCCCCACACGGACAGGGGGCTTACGAGCAGTACTTC. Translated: CSAPHGQGAYEQYF.

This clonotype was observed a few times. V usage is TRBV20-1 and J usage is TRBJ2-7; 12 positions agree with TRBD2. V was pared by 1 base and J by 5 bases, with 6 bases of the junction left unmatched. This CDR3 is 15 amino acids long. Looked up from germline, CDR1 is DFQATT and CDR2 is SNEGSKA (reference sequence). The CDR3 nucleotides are TGCAGTGCTAGAGGCCCACTAGCGGGAGGTGACGAGCAGTACTTC. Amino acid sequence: CSARGPLAGGDEQYF.